This TCR beta chain was recovered during a study of shared clonotypes between healthy human individuals. Broader study findings: Naive CD4 clonotypes were shared across a handful of donors at about 5.2%. The study drew on few donors, limiting represented genetic and exposure-history diversity.

CDR3 length: 14 residues. Per germline, CDR1 SGHDN and CDR2 FVKESK. Trimming stripped 4 bases from V and 3 bases from J, with 13 bases between. Some clones are missing from TCRdb's copy, which holds only in-frame ones; the method was immunoSEQ multiplex PCR. The data contain about 1 million clones, around three quarters of them singletons. Points on this clone: Antigen unknown.

The clonotype was recovered from a man aged 18 to 30 in good health. Some clones in this sample may be carry-over from other donors' samples. The chain has TRBV14 and TRBJ2-7; weak D call: TRBD1 (5 bases). Input material: memory CD4+ T cells from PBMCs. The subset is: CD45RA-negative fraction. CDR3 amino acids: CASSLLTVVYEQYF. CDR3 DNA: TGTGCCAGCAGCCTTCTGACAGTCGTCTACGAGCAGTACTTC.